This is a list of T cell receptor beta chains from one sample in a study of identical twins. Via MiXCR, TCRdb re-called the 5' RACE reads, giving one row per CDR3 protein. The sample holds about 470,000 distinct CDR3 sequences, approximately 24% seen once. These sequences were also reported in another study, on T cells expressing NK-cell markers.

Material for sequencing was CD4+ T cells sorted from blood. These receptors were obtained from a woman under 30 in good health. The CDR3 runs from the conserved cysteine through the conserved F or W. Each record gives: J gene, clone size, CDR3 length, D gene, V gene, CDR3 DNA, CDR3 protein. The D gene is left open where the match is weak. Size is stated for part of the rows, as once, few or many counts, or as a class when the clone is expanded.

J: TRBJ2-3
size: NA
length: 15
D: NA
V: TRBV9
DNA: TGTGCCAGCAGCGTAGGCGGGAATATAGCAGATACGCAGTATTTT
CDR3: CASSVGGNIADTQYF

J: TRBJ1-1
size: NA
length: 14
D: TRBD1
V: TRBV18
DNA: TGTGCCAGCTCGCGGAACCGGGACAGGCCTGAAGCTTTCTTT
CDR3: CASSRNRDRPEAFF

J: TRBJ1-2
size: few
length: 13
D: NA
V: TRBV12-3/TRBV12-4
DNA: TGTGCCAGCAGTTTAATACGCGTATCTGGCTACACCTTC
CDR3: CASSLIRVSGYTF

J: TRBJ2-5
size: NA
length: 13
D: NA
V: TRBV18
DNA: TGTGCCAGCTCACCCCCGCCCCCAGAGACCCAGTACTTC
CDR3: CASSPPPPETQYF

J: TRBJ1-2
size: NA
length: 12
D: NA
V: TRBV7-2
DNA: TGTGCCAGCGGTTCAGGGTGGGGGGGCTACACCTTC
CDR3: CASGSGWGGYTF

J: TRBJ2-3
size: many
length: 14
D: NA
V: TRBV5-6
DNA: TGTGCCAGCAGCTCGCTTACTAGCACAGATACGCAGTATTTT
CDR3: CASSSLTSTDTQYF

J: TRBJ2-7
size: NA
length: 11
D: NA
V: TRBV2
DNA: TGTGCCAGCACTTCGGGGTACGAGCAGTACTTC
CDR3: CASTSGYEQYF

J: TRBJ2-7
size: many
length: 13
D: TRBD2
V: TRBV30
DNA: TGTGCCTGGGGACTAGCGGGAGCACACGAGCAGTACTTC
CDR3: CAWGLAGAHEQYF

J: TRBJ2-1
size: few
length: 20
D: TRBD2
V: TRBV7-8
DNA: TGTGCCAGCAGCCCAAGGACTAGCGGGAGAGGAGAAATAAGGGGCAATGAGCAGTTCTTC
CDR3: CASSPRTSGRGEIRGNEQFF

J: TRBJ2-3
size: few
length: 16
D: TRBD2
V: TRBV5-1
DNA: TGCGCCAGCAGCTTGGATAGCGGGGCGTACACAGATACGCAGTATTTT
CDR3: CASSLDSGAYTDTQYF

J: TRBJ2-7
size: once
length: 17
D: TRBD2
V: TRBV6-5
DNA: TGTGCCAGCAGTTACTTGCTAGCGGGAGGGCGGTCCGGCGAGCAGTACTTC
CDR3: CASSYLLAGGRSGEQYF

J: TRBJ2-7
size: NA
length: 15
D: TRBD1
V: TRBV7-6
DNA: TGTGCCAGCAGCCCCGGACAGGGGGGGACCTACGAGCAGTACTTC
CDR3: CASSPGQGGTYEQYF

J: TRBJ2-1
size: NA
length: 13
D: NA
V: TRBV5-6
DNA: TGTGCCAGCAGCTTCAATATCTACAATGAGCAGTTCTTC
CDR3: CASSFNIYNEQFF

J: TRBJ2-6
size: NA
length: 15
D: NA
V: TRBV10-3
DNA: TGTGCCATCAGTGATAGGGGATCTGGGGCCAACGTCCTGACTTTC
CDR3: CAISDRGSGANVLTF

J: TRBJ2-4
size: NA
length: 18
D: TRBD2
V: TRBV19
DNA: TGTGCCAGTAGGGCTAGCGGGAGGGCCGCGAGGATCAAAAACATTCAGTACTTC
CDR3: CASRASGRAARIKNIQYF

J: TRBJ2-3
size: few
length: 12
D: TRBD2
V: TRBV12-3/TRBV12-4
DNA: TGTGCCAGCAGTAACTTTGGCGGGGGATTGTATTTT
CDR3: CASSNFGGGLYF

J: TRBJ1-6
size: NA
length: 15
D: TRBD1
V: TRBV7-3
DNA: TGTGCCAGCAGCTTAAACTCAGGGGGAAGTTCACCCCTCCACTTT
CDR3: CASSLNSGGSSPLHF

J: TRBJ1-4
size: NA
length: 12
D: NA
V: TRBV12-3/TRBV12-4
DNA: TGTGCCAGCAGTTTGCTCGTGGGAAAACTGTTTTTT
CDR3: CASSLLVGKLFF

J: TRBJ2-7
size: few
length: 15
D: NA
V: TRBV6-2/TRBV6-3
DNA: TGTGCCAGCACCACAGCAGGGACGGCCTCCTACGAGCAGTACTTC
CDR3: CASTTAGTASYEQYF

J: TRBJ2-1
size: NA
length: 15
D: TRBD2
V: TRBV7-2
DNA: TGTGCCAGCAGCTCTCGGGGGACTAGTAATAATGAGCAGTTCTTC
CDR3: CASSSRGTSNNEQFF

J: TRBJ2-7
size: many
length: 14
D: TRBD2
V: TRBV20-1
DNA: TGCAGTGCGAGACTAGCTGCATCCCCCGGCGAGCAGTACTTC
CDR3: CSARLAASPGEQYF

J: TRBJ2-6
size: NA
length: 16
D: NA
V: TRBV6-5
DNA: TGTGCCAGCAGTTACGGGGCGCTGGCGGGGGCCAACGTCCTGACTTTC
CDR3: CASSYGALAGANVLTF

J: TRBJ2-3
size: few
length: 17
D: NA
V: TRBV20-1
DNA: TGCAGTGCTAGTGATATGGGAGCTAGCGGTGACAGGGATACGCAGTATTTT
CDR3: CSASDMGASGDRDTQYF

J: TRBJ2-2
size: NA
length: 15
D: NA
V: TRBV6-1
DNA: TGTGCCAGCACCCCACATGGGGGCAACACCGGGGAGCTGTTTTTT
CDR3: CASTPHGGNTGELFF

J: TRBJ2-2
size: NA
length: 14
D: NA
V: TRBV20-1
DNA: TGCAGTGCTAGAGCGGGCAGTCCCACCGGGGAGCTGTTTTTT
CDR3: CSARAGSPTGELFF

J: TRBJ2-2
size: NA
length: 16
D: TRBD2
V: TRBV9
DNA: TGTGCCAGCAGCGTAGCTTCTAGCGGGATACCCGGGGAGCTGTTTTTT
CDR3: CASSVASSGIPGELFF

J: TRBJ2-5
size: few
length: 11
D: NA
V: TRBV30
DNA: TGTGCCTGGAGTGTACTAGAGACCCAGTACTTC
CDR3: CAWSVLETQYF

J: TRBJ2-1
size: few
length: 9
D: NA
V: TRBV6-2/TRBV6-3
DNA: TGTGCCAGCAGCCCGGGGCAGTTCTTC
CDR3: CASSPGQFF

J: TRBJ2-3
size: NA
length: 16
D: TRBD2
V: TRBV20-1
DNA: TGCAGTGCTAGTCTGGCGGGAGGGCCACAATCAGATACGCAGTATTTT
CDR3: CSASLAGGPQSDTQYF

J: TRBJ2-7
size: few
length: 15
D: NA
V: TRBV12-3/TRBV12-4
DNA: TGTGCCAGCAGTTTAGCGGGGGGACTCTCCTACGAGCAGTACTTC
CDR3: CASSLAGGLSYEQYF

J: TRBJ2-5
size: NA
length: 12
D: NA
V: TRBV29-1
DNA: TGCAGCGTTCGGGACTCTCCCGAGACCCAGTACTTC
CDR3: CSVRDSPETQYF

J: TRBJ2-3
size: NA
length: 17
D: TRBD2
V: TRBV3-1
DNA: TGTGCCAGCAGCAGAGGACTAGCGGGAGGAACCACAGATACGCAGTATTTT
CDR3: CASSRGLAGGTTDTQYF

J: TRBJ2-7
size: NA
length: 17
D: TRBD1
V: TRBV29-1
DNA: TGCAGCGTTTCCGGTGTACAGGGGGGAGTGGGGTCCTACGAGCAGTACTTC
CDR3: CSVSGVQGGVGSYEQYF

J: TRBJ2-7
size: few
length: 14
D: NA
V: TRBV7-9
DNA: TGTGCCAGCAGCTTACCCGGGGGCTCCTACGAGCAGTACTTC
CDR3: CASSLPGGSYEQYF

J: TRBJ1-2
size: few
length: 14
D: NA
V: TRBV6-1
DNA: TGTGCCACCACTGAGGGGTTTGGAGAGAATGGCTACACCTTC
CDR3: CATTEGFGENGYTF

J: TRBJ2-1
size: NA
length: 15
D: NA
V: TRBV24-1
DNA: TGTGCCACCAGTGACCCATACGGAGATCGGTATGAGCAGTTCTTC
CDR3: CATSDPYGDRYEQFF

J: TRBJ1-1
size: NA
length: 17
D: NA
V: TRBV15
DNA: TGTGCCACCAGCAGATCACCCGGGGGGTCACCCAGTTCGGAAGCTTTCTTT
CDR3: CATSRSPGGSPSSEAFF

J: TRBJ1-1
size: NA
length: 17
D: TRBD1
V: TRBV20-1
DNA: TGCAGTGCTTTATCGGGACAGGATTCCTGGGGGGACACTGAAGCTTTCTTT
CDR3: CSALSGQDSWGDTEAFF

J: TRBJ2-5
size: few
length: 11
D: NA
V: TRBV20-1
DNA: TGCAGTGCTAGGGGGGTTGAGACCCAGTACTTC
CDR3: CSARGVETQYF

J: TRBJ2-3
size: few
length: 14
D: NA
V: TRBV10-3
DNA: TGTGCCATCATCCTAGCGCCTAGCACAGATACGCAGTATTTT
CDR3: CAIILAPSTDTQYF

J: TRBJ2-7
size: NA
length: 12
D: NA
V: TRBV6-5
DNA: TGTGCCAGCAGAAGGAATTCCTACGAGCAGTACTTC
CDR3: CASRRNSYEQYF